The entry below gives a single T cell receptor (beta chain) sequence along with its context. Which antigen it targets is not known. The sample holds no much larger clone one base away, and base qualities are not on file. This entry comes from a study of blood T cell repertoires in COVID-19 (dated by TCRdb to the early 2020s). Concerning the study at large: Samples covering the acute and convalescent phases of COVID-19 were provided by collaborators in the United States, Italy and Spain. The prospective study material was composed of cDNA or gDNA derived from T cells, B-cell-depleted T cells, or PBMCs. The dataset comprised deeply sampled blood TCRbeta repertoires from subjects exposed to, actively infected with, or recovered from COVID-19. The repertoires were released in a freely available public database intended as a resource for research on the immune response to SARS-CoV-2. The samples were drawn from two sources: the first 160 participants of the ongoing ImmuneRACE study, and 1,000 to 1,500 subjects contributed by 6 global collaborators. Nearly every sample came with metadata listing a de-identified subject ID, COVID-19 status, age in years and sex. Where available, HLA class I and class II types were obtained from metadata supplied by the sample provider rather than from assay-based typing.

The immunoSEQ Assay, a bias-controlled multiplex PCR, was used to amplify TCRbeta CDR3 regions from genomic DNA. The source study handled its data this way. The number of nucleated cells in each sample was estimated from the amplification of reference gene primers within the assay. To quantify the absolute abundance of each unique TCRbeta CDR3 rearrangement, sequence reads were collapsed and filtered. Productive Simpson clonality was computed per sample as the square root of Simpson's diversity index over productive rearrangements. TCRdb provides this immuneACCESS table in a form limited to in-frame rearrangements. Some clones are lacking; in checked studies, under half of them reflect an unresolved V gene, and why the rest are absent is not known. V and J calls and clone size are copied from that table; D and trimming were computed from the DNA. Counted in this sample were 97,000 or so clones; 79% of them appeared once. Over 15% of the sample lies in the top ten.

Findings and caveats that apply to the study as a whole: How much clinical and demographic metadata was included differed by source and by participant, and the metadata was provided uncurated.

The collaborating institutions used their own protocols to collect whole blood in K2EDTA tubes. For TCRbeta analysis, collaborator samples were shipped as frozen whole blood, as isolated PBMCs, or as DNA extracted from either sample type. The CDR3 starts with the cysteine, ends with the phenylalanine, and has 15 residues. Just CDR3 DNA is preserved here, 45 bases in frame from base 1. The CDR1 and CDR2 encoded by the germline V gene are SGDLS and YYNGEE. Trimming leaves V shorter by 2 bases and J shorter by 0 bases, with the junction holding 0 bases beyond the gene matches. Sequencing was carried out using peripheral blood. This chain joins TRBV9 to TRBJ2-3; 10 central nucleotides agree with TRBD2. The receptor was derived from a woman of 80 years or more with active or convalescent COVID-19. CDR3 protein: CASSVTSGSTDTQYF. The bases are TGTGCCAGCAGCGTGACTAGCGGGAGCACAGATACGCAGTATTTT.